The source of this T cell receptor beta chain is a study of regulatory T cells in long-lasting Graves disease. General study results and limits: TRBV28, TRBJ1-2 and TRBJ2-5 were favored in persistent disease.

The time point here: newly diagnosed GD, antithyroid drugs for less than 3 months. Construction of the TCR library relied on RNA isolated from PBMCs. This clonotype was seen at least ten times. Its antigen is still unknown. Germline lookup yields CDR1 LGHDT and CDR2 YNNKEL (reference sequence). The CDR3 runs 18 residues. After removal of 2 bases from V and 1 base from J, the junction contained 11 bases not matched to a gene. Both iRepertoire HTBI primers and Arm-PCR of CDR3 regions were used to build the TCR beta libraries. Via MiXCR, TCRdb re-called the multiplex PCR reads, giving one row per CDR3 protein. The data show about 520,000 distinct CDR3 sequences, with approximately 12% seen just once and approximately 9% held by the top ten. A further study also used this sample, focusing on T cells in Graves' hyperthyroidism and ophthalmopathy.

Specimen: peripheral blood mononuclear cells (PBMCs), collected at new diagnosis, from a patient treated with antithyroid drugs. This TCR was recovered from a woman in her 30s with Graves disease. The V gene is TRBV3-1, the J gene TRBJ2-1, with TRBD2 matching over 7 bases. CDR3 in DNA: TGTGCCAGCAGCCAAAATACAATAGCGGGTACATCCTACAATGAGCAGTTCTTC. Translating it yields CASSQNTIAGTSYNEQFF.